This T cell receptor beta chain was found in a study of blood T cell repertoires in COVID-19. The wider study: The United States, Italy and Spain provided the acute and convalescent COVID-19 samples.

The V and J ends lost 1 base and 6 bases respectively, with 13 bases between them. Germline V gives CDR1 SGHRS, CDR2 YFSETQ. The CDR3 contains 14 residues. In the original analysis: The authors estimated nucleated cell counts from reference gene primer amplification. The table came from immunoSEQ multiplex PCR; TCRdb's copy has only in-frame clones and leaves some out. That table furnishes V, J and clone size, whereas the DNA furnished D and trimming. This sample has some 70,000 clones, with around 88% found just once. Input material: peripheral blood. The chain carries TRBV5-1 and TRBJ1-2, with a tentative D call TRBD1 (5 bases). The receptor was derived from a woman between 70 and 85 years old with acute or convalescent COVID-19. The CDR3: CASSLYGGTNGYTF. The CDR3 DNA is TGCGCCAGCAGCTTGTACGGGGGGACTAATGGCTACACCTTC. Full variable domain (remainder filled in from reference TRBV5-1 and TRBJ1-2): KAGVTQTPRYLIKTRGQQVTLSCSPISGHRSVSWYQQTPGQGLQFLFEYFSETQRNKGNFPGRFSGRQFSNSRSEMNVSTLELGDSALYLCASSLYGGTNGYTFGSGTRLTVV.